This T cell receptor (beta chain) was documented in a study of blood T cell repertoires in COVID-19. For the study at large: The analysed material was cDNA or gDNA that came from T cells, B-cell-depleted T cells, or PBMCs.

Generated by immunoSEQ multiplex PCR, the TCRdb table keeps only in-frame clones and is missing some. Of 65,000 to 90,000 clones in the sample, roughly 83% are singletons; the top ten hold 5% to 7%. CDR3 length: 13 amino acids. V lost 1 base and J lost 3, with 6 bases in between. Germline V gene data show CDR1 as MNHNS and CDR2 as SASEGT. V and J are TRBV6-1 and TRBJ1-2, with TRBD1 as a possible D gene (5 bases). This clonotype originated in a woman aged 55 to 70 with acute or convalescent COVID-19. Sample: peripheral blood. In DNA form, the CDR3 reads TGTGCCAGCAGTGAAGGGGGCTACTATGGCTACACCTTC. This sequence encodes CASSEGGYYGYTF.